Described below is a single T cell receptor beta chain sequence and its context. What it binds is not known. This sample is part of a study of T cell responses to AZD1222 COVID-19 vaccine. The assay was immunoSEQ multiplex PCR, and TCRdb's table has in-frame clones only and misses some. The repertoire holds more than 90,000 clones, with about 89% as singletons. Study-level results: Recipients of two AZD1222 doses showed rising Spike-specific TCR breadth and depth.

In germline, CDR1 is MDHEN, CDR2 SYDVKM. Trimming took off 10 bases at V and 4 bases at J, with 18 bases between the two ends. The CDR3 covers 14 residues. The sequence derives from an adult who received the AZD1222 COVID-19 vaccine. This chain connects TRBV28 to TRBJ2-3; D is unresolved. The specimen comprised peripheral blood, sampled 28 days after the second AZD1222 dose. Here the CDR3 DNA reads TGTGCCACCTACTCGCCCGGAAGGGCAGATACGCAGTATTTT. Translation: CATYSPGRADTQYF.